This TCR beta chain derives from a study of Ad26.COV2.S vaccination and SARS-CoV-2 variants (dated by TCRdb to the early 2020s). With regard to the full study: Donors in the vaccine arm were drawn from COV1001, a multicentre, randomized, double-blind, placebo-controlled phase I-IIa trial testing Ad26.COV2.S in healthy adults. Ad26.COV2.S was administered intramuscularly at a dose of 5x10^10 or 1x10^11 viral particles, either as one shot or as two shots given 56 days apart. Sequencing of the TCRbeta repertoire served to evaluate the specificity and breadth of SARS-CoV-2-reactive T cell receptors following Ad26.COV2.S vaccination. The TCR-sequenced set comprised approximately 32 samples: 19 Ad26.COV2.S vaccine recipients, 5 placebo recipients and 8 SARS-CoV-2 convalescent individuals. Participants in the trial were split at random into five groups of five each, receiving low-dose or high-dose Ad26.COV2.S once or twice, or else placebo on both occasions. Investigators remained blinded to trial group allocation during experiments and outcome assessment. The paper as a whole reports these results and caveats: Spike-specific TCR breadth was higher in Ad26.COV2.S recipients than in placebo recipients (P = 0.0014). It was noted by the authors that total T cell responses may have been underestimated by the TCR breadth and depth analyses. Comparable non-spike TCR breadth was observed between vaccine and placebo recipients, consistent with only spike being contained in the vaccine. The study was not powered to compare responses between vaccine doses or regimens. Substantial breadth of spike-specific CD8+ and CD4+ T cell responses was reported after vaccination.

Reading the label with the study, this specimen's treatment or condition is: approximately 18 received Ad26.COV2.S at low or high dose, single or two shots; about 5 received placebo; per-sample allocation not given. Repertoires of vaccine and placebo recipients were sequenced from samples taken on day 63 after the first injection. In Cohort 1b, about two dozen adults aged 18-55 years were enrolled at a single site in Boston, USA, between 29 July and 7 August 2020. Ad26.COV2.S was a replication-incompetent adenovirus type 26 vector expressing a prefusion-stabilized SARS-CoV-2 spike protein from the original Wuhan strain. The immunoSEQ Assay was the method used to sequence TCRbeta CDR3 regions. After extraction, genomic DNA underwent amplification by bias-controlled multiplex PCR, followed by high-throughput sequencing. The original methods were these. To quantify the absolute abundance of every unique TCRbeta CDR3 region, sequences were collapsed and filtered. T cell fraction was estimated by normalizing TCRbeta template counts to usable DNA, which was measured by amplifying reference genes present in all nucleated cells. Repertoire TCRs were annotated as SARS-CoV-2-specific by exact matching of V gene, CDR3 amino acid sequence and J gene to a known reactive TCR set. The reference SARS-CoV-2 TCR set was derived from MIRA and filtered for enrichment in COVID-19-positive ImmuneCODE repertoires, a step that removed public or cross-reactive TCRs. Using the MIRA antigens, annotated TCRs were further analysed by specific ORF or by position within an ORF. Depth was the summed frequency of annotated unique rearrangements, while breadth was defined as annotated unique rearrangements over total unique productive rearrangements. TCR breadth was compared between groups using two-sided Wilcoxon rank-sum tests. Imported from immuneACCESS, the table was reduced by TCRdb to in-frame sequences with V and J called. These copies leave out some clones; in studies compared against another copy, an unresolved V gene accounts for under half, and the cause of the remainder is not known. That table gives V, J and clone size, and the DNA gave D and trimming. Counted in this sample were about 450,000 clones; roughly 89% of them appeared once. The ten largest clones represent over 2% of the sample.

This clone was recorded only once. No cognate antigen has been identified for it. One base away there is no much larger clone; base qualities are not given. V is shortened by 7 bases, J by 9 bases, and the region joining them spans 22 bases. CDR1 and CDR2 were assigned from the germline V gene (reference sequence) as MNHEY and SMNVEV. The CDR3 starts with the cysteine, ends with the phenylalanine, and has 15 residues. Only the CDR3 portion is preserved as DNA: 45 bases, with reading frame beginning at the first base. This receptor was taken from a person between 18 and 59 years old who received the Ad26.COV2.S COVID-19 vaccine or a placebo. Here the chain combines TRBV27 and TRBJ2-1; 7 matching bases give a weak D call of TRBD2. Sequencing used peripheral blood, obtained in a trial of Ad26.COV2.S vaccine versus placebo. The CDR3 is CASNTIDRSGGEQFF. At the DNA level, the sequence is TGTGCCAGCAACACAATCGACAGGTCGGGGGGTGAGCAGTTCTTC.